This T cell receptor (beta chain) was sequenced for a study of T cells in Graves' hyperthyroidism and ophthalmopathy. The table lists this clonotype with a few counts. What was amplified from RNA transcripts were TCR beta CDR3 regions. When the TCR CDR3 underwent first-round RT-PCR, the HTBI primer set was used. TCRdb recomputed calls from the multiplex PCR reads with MiXCR, one row per CDR3 protein. The table has roughly 290,000 distinct CDR3 sequences, approximately 15% seen once; the top ten hold just over 55%. This CDR3 region has 13 residues. V lost 3 bases, J lost 4 bases, and 10 bases lay in between. CDR1 is MNHEY, CDR2 SMNVEV, per germline (reference sequence).

The chain recombines TRBV27 with TRBJ2-7; no clear D. The sequencing input was blood. The origin of this receptor is a woman in her fifties or sixties with Graves' ophthalmopathy. The CDR3 DNA is TGTGCCAGCAGTTTCGGCCAGCAGTACGAGCAGTACTTC. Its protein is CASSFGQQYEQYF.